The 25 T cell receptor beta chains below were found in one sample sequenced in a study of T-cell reconstitution after alpha-beta-depleted transplantation in children. Using unique molecular identifiers, the investigators prepared the TCRbeta library. Via MiXCR, TCRdb re-called the PCR reads, giving one row per CDR3 protein. The sample contains 70,000 to 95,000 distinct CDR3 sequences, roughly 16% of which appear only once. Sample: PBMCs, mostly from graft donor cells, taken 180 days after TCRalphabeta/CD19-depleted stem cell transplant. These receptors were taken from a male patient aged 2-15 years who had a stem cell transplant for acute lymphoblastic leukemia, so the T cells may come from the graft donor.

A few counts support this clonotype. Mismatch with germline at one junction end may stem from a read error. This chain links TRBV13 with TRBJ2-1; TRBD2 matches 7 bases. The length of the CDR3 is 12 residues. Germline V gives CDR1 PRHDT, CDR2 FYEKMQ (reference sequence). The CDR3 loop reads CASSLGRGTTLF. The CDR3 DNA reads as TGTGCCAGCAGCTTAGGCCGGGGGACTACTCTCTTC.

The rearrangement uses TRBV27 and TRBJ2-5, with a weak D call TRBD2 (7 bases). This CDR3 spans 17 amino acids. Germline CDR1 reads MNHEY; CDR2 reads SMNVEV (reference sequence). Trimming removed 0 bases at V and 3 bases at J, with 17 bases between. CDR3 nucleotide sequence: TGTGCCAGCAGTTTATCGGGAGGGGGGCTTGAGAAAGAGACCCAGTACTTC. It is translated as CASSLSGGGLEKETQYF.

This clonotype appeared a few times. The chain has TRBV7-9 and TRBJ1-2; no clear D. The CDR3 is 13 amino acids. With 4 bases removed from V and 6 bases from J, the gap between germline ends came to 12 bases. The germline V gene encodes CDR1 SEHNR and CDR2 FQNEAQ (reference sequence). The CDR3 here is CASSWREGDGYTF. As DNA, the CDR3 is TGTGCCAGCAGCTGGCGGGAGGGCGATGGCTACACCTTC. The variable domain in full, completed from reference TRBV7-9 and TRBJ1-2, reads DTGVSQNPRHKITKRGQNVTFRCDPISEHNRLYWYRQTLGQGPEFLTYFQNEAQLEKSRLLSDRFSAERPKGSFSTLEIQRTEQGDSAMYLCASSWREGDGYTFGSGTRLTVV.

This clonotype turned up a few times. The V gene is TRBV7-9, the J gene TRBJ1-2; TRBD1 matches at 7 bases. V dropped 3 bases and J dropped 0; count of bases not matched to a gene: 7. CDR1 is SEHNR and CDR2 is FQNEAQ in the germline V gene (reference sequence). This CDR3 spans 16 amino acids. CDR3 amino acids: CASSLVGQVPNYGYTF. CDR3 sequence (DNA): TGTGCCAGCAGCTTGGTCGGACAGGTTCCTAACTATGGCTACACCTTC.

The chain recombines TRBV27 with TRBJ2-3; D gene uncertain. V was pared by 4 bases and J by 6 bases, with 14 bases between. The CDR3 sequence is 14 residues long. The V gene's germline CDR1 is MNHEY and CDR2 SMNVEV (reference sequence). The CDR3: CASSSAYLVDTQYF. CDR3 DNA: TGTGCCAGCAGTTCGGCTTATCTAGTCGATACGCAGTATTTT.

This clonotype was detected many times. The V call is TRBV7-2, the J call TRBJ1-5; D not resolved. This CDR3 contains 14 residues. Germline CDR1 and CDR2: SGHTA and FQGNSA. The germline V and J ends were trimmed by 3 bases and 9 bases, with 15 bases remaining between them. The CDR3 bases are TGTGCCAGCAGCTTGGGTACGGCTTCAAGGCCCCAGCATTTT. Translating gives CASSLGTASRPQHF.

This clonotype was observed a few times. The chain carries TRBV12-3 or TRBV12-4 and TRBJ1-4; D unclear. CDR3 length: 13 residues. The V gene lost 7 bases and the J gene lost 13 bases, with 19 bases spanning the gap. CDR3 in amino acids: CASKTGRRVGLFF. DNA for the CDR3: TGTGCCAGCAAAACGGGTCGGAGGGTGGGACTGTTTTTT.

This clonotype was observed many times. This rearrangement joins TRBV5-5 to TRBJ1-2, with no clear D. Trimming removed 7 bases from V and 0 bases from J, with 4 bases in between. Germline CDR1 SGHKS, CDR2 YYEKEE (reference sequence). CDR3 length: 11 amino acids. The CDR3 protein is CASGTNYGYTF. The CDR3 nucleotides are TGTGCCAGCGGTACTAACTATGGCTACACCTTC. Drawing the rest from reference TRBV5-5 and TRBJ1-2, the complete variable domain is DAGVTQSPTHLIKTRGQQVTLRCSPISGHKSVSWYQQVLGQGPQFIFQYYEKEERGRGNFPDRFSARQFPNYSSELNVNALLLGDSALYLCASGTNYGYTFGSGTRLTVV.

As concerns this clonotype: This may be a read error: a much more frequent sequence differs by one nucleotide. The chain joins TRBV12-3 or TRBV12-4 to TRBJ1-3; TRBD1 matches 7 bases. The CDR3 is 11 amino acids. The CDR3 loop is CASRQGFTIHF. In DNA, the CDR3 is TGTGCCAGCAGACAGGGGTTCACCATACATTTT.

This clonotype was observed a handful of times. The chain has TRBV6-2 or TRBV6-3 and TRBJ2-3; 10 bases map to TRBD2. J gave up 2 bases and V 2 bases, and 1 base lay outside the gene matches. In germline, CDR1 is MNHEY, CDR2 SVGEGT. This CDR3 has 15 amino acids. The CDR3 here is CASSYLAGDTDTQYF. The CDR3 nucleotides read TGTGCCAGCAGTTACCTAGCGGGGGACACAGATACGCAGTATTTT.

This chain links TRBV6-2 or TRBV6-3 with TRBJ2-5; 8 bases match TRBD1. V lost 4 bases, J lost 4 bases, and 23 bases stayed unmatched. The CDR3 length is 20 residues. Germline lookup yields CDR1 MNHEY and CDR2 SVGEGT. CDR3 sequence: CASSSRRGRILLLEGETQYF. The CDR3 nucleotides are TGTGCCAGCAGTTCGCGCAGGGGGCGAATTTTGTTGTTGGAGGGAGAGACCCAGTACTTC.

This clonotype occurred many times. The chain recombines TRBV4-3 with TRBJ2-1; D not resolved. Germline V gene sequence: CDR1 LGHNA, CDR2 YSLEER. The CDR3 runs 13 residues. The V end was cut by 0 bases, the J end by 4 bases, with 4 bases between. The CDR3 is CASSQDEYNEQFF. In DNA form, the CDR3 reads TGCGCCAGCAGCCAAGATGAGTACAATGAGCAGTTCTTC.

Only a few counts were recorded for this clonotype. The CDR3 bases are TGTGCCAGCAGCTTACCTCCCCCCGGAATCTATGGCTACACCTTC. It encodes CASSLPPPGIYGYTF. The chain recombines TRBV11-2 with TRBJ1-2, with unresolved D. Germline-derived CDR1 and CDR2 are SGHAT and FQNNGV. The CDR3 loop spans 15 amino acids. Trimming left V 2 bases short and J 4 bases short, with 14 bases between.

This clonotype has a count of ten or more. The genes are TRBV5-5 and TRBJ1-5, with D perhaps TRBD1 (5 bases). Germline V gene sequence: CDR1 SGHKS, CDR2 YYEKEE (reference sequence). CDR3 size: 15 residues. V was clipped by 2 bases and J by 2 bases, with 11 bases between them. The CDR3 here is CASSFQDTRNQPQHF. CDR3 DNA: TGTGCCAGCAGCTTTCAGGACACTCGCAATCAGCCCCAGCATTTT.

This chain joins TRBV12-3 or TRBV12-4 and TRBJ2-7; TRBD2 matches at 7 bases. This CDR3 contains 17 residues. Losses at the gene ends were 3 bases for V and 5 bases for J; bases not matched to a gene: 16. The CDR3 DNA reads TGTGCCAGCAGTTTCCCCCTGGGGTTGGGGAGGGGTCACGAGCAGTACTTC. Translation: CASSFPLGLGRGHEQYF.

This clonotype was found many times. This sequence joins TRBV5-1 and TRBJ2-2, with D unresolved. CDR1 and CDR2 (germline): SGHRS, YFSETQ. The germline V and J ends were trimmed by 0 bases and 6 bases, with 12 bases remaining between them. The CDR3 length is 15 residues. For the CDR3, the DNA is TGCGCCAGCAGCTTGGTCACCTATGGGGCCGGGGAGCTGTTTTTT. This encodes CASSLVTYGAGELFF.

This clonotype has a handful of counts. The chain joins TRBV24-1 to TRBJ2-5; a weak D match, TRBD2 (7 bases). This CDR3 is built from 13 residues. The germline V gene encodes CDR1 KGHDR and CDR2 SFDVKD. V was trimmed by 2 bases and J by 7 bases, leaving 10 bases between them. CDR3 sequence: CATSDWGGLTQYF. For the CDR3, the DNA is TGTGCCACCAGTGATTGGGGGGGCTTGACCCAGTACTTC.

The rearrangement links TRBV5-1 to TRBJ2-5, with D perhaps given as TRBD1 or TRBD2 (5 bases each). V lost 2 bases and J lost 4, with 21 bases in between. Germline CDR1 and CDR2: SGHRS and YFSETQ. The CDR3 runs 17 residues. This CDR3 is CASSLVGVRDLGETQYF. The CDR3 nucleotides are TGCGCCAGCAGCTTAGTAGGGGTCCGGGATTTGGGAGAGACCCAGTACTTC.

The rearrangement joins TRBV12-3 or TRBV12-4 to TRBJ1-2, with 7 nucleotides matching TRBD1. V lost 6 bases to trimming and J lost 3 bases; unmatched junction nucleotides: 16. The CDR3 sequence is 17 residues long. This CDR3 is CASSLSVDEQGDYGYTF. The CDR3 DNA is TGTGCCAGCAGCCTTAGCGTCGACGAGCAGGGGGACTATGGCTACACCTTC.

This clonotype has more than one count but fewer than ten. This sequence joins TRBV29-1 and TRBJ2-1, with D uncertain. Between the trimmed V and J ends, which lost 0 bases and 0 bases, there was a span of 12 bases. The CDR3 has 16 amino acids. Per the germline V gene, CDR1 is SQVTM and CDR2 is ANQGSEA. The CDR3 protein is CSVEDDGKSSYNEQFF. CDR3 bases: TGCAGCGTTGAAGATGACGGTAAAAGCTCCTACAATGAGCAGTTCTTC.

This clonotype came up a few times. The rearrangement joins TRBV11-3 to TRBJ1-1, with D perhaps TRBD1 (5 bases). CDR1 and CDR2 (germline): SGHNT, YENEEA. The CDR3 loop spans 14 amino acids. V dropped 5 bases and J dropped 6 bases, with 16 bases sitting between them. The CDR3 loop reads CASSEGPADPEAFF. The CDR3 DNA sequence: TGTGCCAGCAGCGAGGGACCCGCTGACCCTGAAGCTTTCTTT.

The rearrangement links TRBV4-2 to TRBJ1-2; 7 bases fit TRBD1. Germline values: CDR1 LGHNA, CDR2 YNFKEQ. Germline trimming cut 1 base from V and 7 bases from J; bases unmatched to any gene: 15. This CDR3 is 17 amino acids long. The CDR3 sequence: CASSQVQGVYMLGGYTF. CDR3 nucleotides: TGTGCCAGCAGCCAAGTCCAGGGGGTGTATATGTTGGGTGGCTACACCTTC.

The table lists this clonotype with many counts. The genes are TRBV5-1 and TRBJ2-7; TRBD1 is a possible D gene (8 bases). Germline V CDR1 and CDR2: SGHRS, YFSETQ. This CDR3 has 16 amino acids. V lost 3 bases to trimming and J lost 1 base, with 17 bases between them. The CDR3 DNA is TGCGCCAGCAGCTACAGCGGGACAGGTATATCCTACGAGCAGTACTTC. Translation gives CASSYSGTGISYEQYF. Together with reference TRBV5-1 and TRBJ2-7, the CDR3 gives the full variable domain: KAGVTQTPRYLIKTRGQQVTLSCSPISGHRSVSWYQQTPGQGLQFLFEYFSETQRNKGNFPGRFSGRQFSNSRSEMNVSTLELGDSALYLCASSYSGTGISYEQYFGPGTRLTVT.

To note about this clonotype: A much larger clonotype is one base distant, so this may be a read error. The gene calls are TRBV7-8 and TRBJ2-1, with a possible D match to TRBD1 (6 bases). The CDR3 runs 15 residues. The germline V gene has CDR1 SGHVS and CDR2 FQNEAQ. The CDR3 DNA sequence: TGTGCCTGCAGCTTAGAGACAGGACGCTACAATGAGCAGTTCTTC. Translating gives CACSLETGRYNEQFF.

The rearrangement joins TRBV27 to TRBJ2-3; TRBD1 agrees at 10 bases. Unmatched junction bases numbered 6, after V lost 5 bases and J lost 1 base. CDR1 is MNHEY and CDR2 is SMNVEV in the germline V gene (reference sequence). CDR3 length: 16 amino acids. CDR3 nucleotides: TGTGCCAGCAGTAGGGACAGGGGAAGGCGCACAGATACGCAGTATTTT. This sequence encodes CASSRDRGRRTDTQYF.